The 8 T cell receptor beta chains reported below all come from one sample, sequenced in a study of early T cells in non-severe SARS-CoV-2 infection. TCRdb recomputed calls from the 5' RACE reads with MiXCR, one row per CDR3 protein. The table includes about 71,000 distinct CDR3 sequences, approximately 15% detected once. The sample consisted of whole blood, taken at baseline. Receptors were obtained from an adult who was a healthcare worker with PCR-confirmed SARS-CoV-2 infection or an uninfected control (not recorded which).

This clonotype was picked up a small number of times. CDR3 amino acids: CASSSVAGGPSYEQYF. The CDR3 DNA is TGTGCCAGCAGTTCCGTAGCGGGAGGGCCCTCCTACGAGCAGTACTTC. The chain recombines TRBV2 with TRBJ2-7; 11 nucleotides line up with TRBD2. J lost 0 bases, V lost 5 bases, and 6 bases had no gene match. Germline-derived CDR1 and CDR2 are SNHLY and FYNNEI. The CDR3 runs 16 residues.

CDR3 nucleotide sequence: TGTGCCAGCAGCTCTCAAAGACTAGTCGGGGAGCTGTTTTTT. The encoded protein is CASSSQRLVGELFF. This rearrangement joins TRBV7-9 to TRBJ2-2; TRBD2 is a possible D gene (6 bases). V was shortened by 4 bases and J by 7 bases, with 13 bases between the two germline ends. The CDR3 consists of 14 residues. Germline V gives CDR1 SEHNR, CDR2 FQNEAQ (reference sequence). The complete variable domain, with remaining parts taken from reference TRBV7-9 and TRBJ2-2, reads DTGVSQNPRHKITKRGQNVTFRCDPISEHNRLYWYRQTLGQGPEFLTYFQNEAQLEKSRLLSDRFSAERPKGSFSTLEIQRTEQGDSAMYLCASSSQRLVGELFFGEGSRLTVL.

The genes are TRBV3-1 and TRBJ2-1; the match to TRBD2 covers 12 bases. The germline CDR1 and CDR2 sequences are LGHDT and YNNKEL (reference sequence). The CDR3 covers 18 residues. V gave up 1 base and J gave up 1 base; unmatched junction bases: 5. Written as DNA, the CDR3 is TGTGCCAGCAGCCAAGCGGGGACTAGCGGGCCTTCCTACAATGAGCAGTTCTTC. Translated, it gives CASSQAGTSGPSYNEQFF.

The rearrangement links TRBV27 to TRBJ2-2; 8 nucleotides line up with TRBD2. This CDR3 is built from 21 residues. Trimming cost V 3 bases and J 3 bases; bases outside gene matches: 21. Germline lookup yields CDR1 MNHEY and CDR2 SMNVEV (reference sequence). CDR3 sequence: CASSFLGGGEWAPRDTGELFF. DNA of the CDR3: TGTGCCAGCAGTTTCCTCGGGGGGGGCGAGTGGGCGCCCCGGGACACCGGGGAGCTGTTTTTT.

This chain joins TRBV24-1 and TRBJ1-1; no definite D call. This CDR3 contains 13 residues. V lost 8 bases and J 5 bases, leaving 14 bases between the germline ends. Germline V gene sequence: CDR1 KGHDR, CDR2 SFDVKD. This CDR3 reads CATTNGDRTEAFF. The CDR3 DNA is TGTGCCACCACGAATGGGGATCGAACTGAAGCTTTCTTT.

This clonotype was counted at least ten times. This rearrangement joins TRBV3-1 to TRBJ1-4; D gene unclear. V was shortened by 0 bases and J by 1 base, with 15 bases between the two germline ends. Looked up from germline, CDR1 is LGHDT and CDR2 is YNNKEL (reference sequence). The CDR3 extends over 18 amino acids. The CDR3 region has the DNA TGTGCCAGCAGCCAAGAAGTGCAAGTAGTAGGAACTAATGAAAAACTGTTTTTT. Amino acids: CASSQEVQVVGTNEKLFF.

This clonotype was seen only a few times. The CDR3 DNA follows: TGCAGTGCTAGCCTGGGAGGAAGCTCTGGGGCCAACGTCCTGACTTTC. It encodes CSASLGGSSGANVLTF. The chain links TRBV20-1 to TRBJ2-6, with a possible D match to TRBD2 (6 bases). V was clipped by 3 bases and J by 0 bases, with 12 bases between them. The CDR3 is 16 amino acids. In germline, CDR1 is DFQATT, CDR2 SNEGSKA (reference sequence).

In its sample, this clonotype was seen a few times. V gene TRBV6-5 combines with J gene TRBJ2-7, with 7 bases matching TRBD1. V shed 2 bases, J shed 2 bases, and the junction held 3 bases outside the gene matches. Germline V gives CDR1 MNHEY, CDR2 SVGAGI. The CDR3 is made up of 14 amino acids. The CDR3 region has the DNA TGTGCCAGCAGTTACCGAGGACAGGCCTACGAGCAGTACTTC. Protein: CASSYRGQAYEQYF.